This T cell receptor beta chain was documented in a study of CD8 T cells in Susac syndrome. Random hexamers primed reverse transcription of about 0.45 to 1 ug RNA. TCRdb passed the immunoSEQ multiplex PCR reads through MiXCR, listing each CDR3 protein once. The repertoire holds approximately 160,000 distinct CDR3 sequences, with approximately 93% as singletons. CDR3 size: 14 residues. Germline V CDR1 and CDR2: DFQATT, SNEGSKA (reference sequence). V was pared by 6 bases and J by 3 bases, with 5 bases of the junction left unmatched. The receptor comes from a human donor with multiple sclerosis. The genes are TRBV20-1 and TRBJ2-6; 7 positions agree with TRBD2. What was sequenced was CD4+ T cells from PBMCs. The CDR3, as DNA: TGCAGTGCCGAGGGAGGGAATGGGGCCAACGTCCTGACTTTC. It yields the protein CSAEGGNGANVLTF.